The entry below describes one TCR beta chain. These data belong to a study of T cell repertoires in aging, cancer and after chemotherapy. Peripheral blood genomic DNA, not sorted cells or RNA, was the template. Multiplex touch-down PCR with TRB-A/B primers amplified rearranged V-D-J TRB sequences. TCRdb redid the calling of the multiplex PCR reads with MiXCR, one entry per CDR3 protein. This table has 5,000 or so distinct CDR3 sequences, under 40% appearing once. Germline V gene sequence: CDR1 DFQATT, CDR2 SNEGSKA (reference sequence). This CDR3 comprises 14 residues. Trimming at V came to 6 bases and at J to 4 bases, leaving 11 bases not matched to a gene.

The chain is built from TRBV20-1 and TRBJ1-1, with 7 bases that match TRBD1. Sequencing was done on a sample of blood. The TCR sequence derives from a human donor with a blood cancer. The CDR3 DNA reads TGCAGTGCCACCATCCAGGGGGTGGGCACTGAAGCTTTCTTT. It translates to CSATIQGVGTEAFF.